This T cell receptor beta chain was identified during a study of cytomegalovirus exposure and HLA in healthy donors. Study-level points and caveats: Highly shared variants forming one cluster were likely a sequencing artifact. Most TCR sequences proved rare, with some public TCRs found in many donors. Highest at DRB1 and lowest at HLA-C, TCR association rates differed among HLA loci in a later analysis.

As regards this clone: Its specificity is not known.

Healthy donors of bone marrow made up the group. The CDR3 length is 14 residues. V lost 3 bases and J 3 bases, leaving 11 bases between the germline ends. The germline V gene encodes CDR1 SEHNR and CDR2 FQNEAQ (reference sequence). Primers: 60 Vbeta forward and 13 Jbeta reverse. Clones were sequenced by immunoSEQ multiplex PCR, and TCRdb holds only the in-frame ones, with some missing. This sample's clone table lists about 200,000 clones. The J gene is TRBJ1-1, the V gene TRBV7-9, with a tentative D call TRBD1 (6 bases). Sequenced input: PBMCs. This receptor was taken from a man under 40 in good health and CMV-seronegative. CDR3 residues: CASSFGQSYTEAFF. The CDR3 DNA reads TGTGCCAGCAGCTTCGGACAGTCTTACACTGAAGCTTTCTTT.